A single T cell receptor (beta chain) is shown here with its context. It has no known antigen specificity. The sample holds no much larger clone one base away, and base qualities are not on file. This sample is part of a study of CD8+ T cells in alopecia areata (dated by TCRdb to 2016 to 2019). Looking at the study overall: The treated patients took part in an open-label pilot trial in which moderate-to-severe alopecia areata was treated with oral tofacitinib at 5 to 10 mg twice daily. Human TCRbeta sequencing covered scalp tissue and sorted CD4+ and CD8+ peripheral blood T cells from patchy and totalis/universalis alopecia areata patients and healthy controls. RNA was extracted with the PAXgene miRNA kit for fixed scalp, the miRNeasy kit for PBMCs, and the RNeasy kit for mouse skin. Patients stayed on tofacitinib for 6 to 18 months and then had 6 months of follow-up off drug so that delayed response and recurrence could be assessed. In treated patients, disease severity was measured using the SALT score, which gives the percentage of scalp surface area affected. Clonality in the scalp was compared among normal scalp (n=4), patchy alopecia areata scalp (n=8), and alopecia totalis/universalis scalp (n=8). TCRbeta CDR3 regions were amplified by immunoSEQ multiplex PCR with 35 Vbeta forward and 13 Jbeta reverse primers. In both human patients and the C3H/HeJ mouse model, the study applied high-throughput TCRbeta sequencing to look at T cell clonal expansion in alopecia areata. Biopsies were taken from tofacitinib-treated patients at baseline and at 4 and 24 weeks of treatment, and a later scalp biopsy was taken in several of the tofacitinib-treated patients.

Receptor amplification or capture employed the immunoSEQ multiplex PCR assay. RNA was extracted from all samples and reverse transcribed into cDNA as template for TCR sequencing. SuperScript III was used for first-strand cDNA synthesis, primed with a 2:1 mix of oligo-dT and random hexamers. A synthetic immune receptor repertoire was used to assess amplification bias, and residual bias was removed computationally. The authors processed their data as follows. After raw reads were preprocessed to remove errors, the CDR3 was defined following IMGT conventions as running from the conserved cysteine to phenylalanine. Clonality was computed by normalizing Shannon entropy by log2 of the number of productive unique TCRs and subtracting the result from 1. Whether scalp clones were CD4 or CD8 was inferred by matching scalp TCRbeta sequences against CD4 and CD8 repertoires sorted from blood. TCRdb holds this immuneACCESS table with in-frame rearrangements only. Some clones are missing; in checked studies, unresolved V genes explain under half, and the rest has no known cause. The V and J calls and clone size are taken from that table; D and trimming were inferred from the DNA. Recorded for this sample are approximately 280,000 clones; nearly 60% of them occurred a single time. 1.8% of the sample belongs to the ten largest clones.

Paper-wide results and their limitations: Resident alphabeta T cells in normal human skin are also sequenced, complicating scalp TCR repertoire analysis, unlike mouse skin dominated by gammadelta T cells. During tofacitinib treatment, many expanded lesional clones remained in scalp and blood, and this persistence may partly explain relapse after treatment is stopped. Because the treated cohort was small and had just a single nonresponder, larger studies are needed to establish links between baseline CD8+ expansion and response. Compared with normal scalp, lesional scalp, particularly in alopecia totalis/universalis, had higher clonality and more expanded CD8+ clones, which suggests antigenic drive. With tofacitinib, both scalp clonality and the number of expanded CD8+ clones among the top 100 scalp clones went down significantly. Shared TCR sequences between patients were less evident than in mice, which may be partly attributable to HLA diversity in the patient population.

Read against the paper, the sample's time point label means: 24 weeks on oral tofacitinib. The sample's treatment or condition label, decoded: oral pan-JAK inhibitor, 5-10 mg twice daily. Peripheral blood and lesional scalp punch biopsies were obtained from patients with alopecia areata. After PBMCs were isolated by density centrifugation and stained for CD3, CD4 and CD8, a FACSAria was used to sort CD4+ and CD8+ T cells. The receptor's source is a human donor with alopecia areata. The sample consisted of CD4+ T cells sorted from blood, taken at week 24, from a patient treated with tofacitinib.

This receptor carries the CDR3 CAISPTGGTGGRDTQYF. The DNA sequence is as follows: TGTGCCATCAGCCCCACCGGGGGGACAGGGGGTAGGGATACGCAGTATTTT. The chain uses TRBV10-3 and TRBJ2-3; TRBD1 matches 11 bases in the middle. From the germline V gene, CDR1 is ENHRY and CDR2 is SYGVKD. V has 6 bases trimmed and J has 6 bases trimmed; junction bases matching no gene number 14. The CDR3 runs 17 residues from the cysteine to the phenylalanine. Just CDR3 DNA is preserved here, 51 bases in frame from base 1.